A single sample is the source of the 26 T cell receptor beta chains below, sequenced in a study of early T cells in non-severe SARS-CoV-2 infection. TCRdb re-called the 5' RACE reads through MiXCR, storing one row per CDR3 protein. The data show 74,000 or so distinct CDR3 sequences, roughly 13% seen once. Source material: whole blood. The receptor set was obtained from an adult who was a healthcare worker with PCR-confirmed SARS-CoV-2 infection or an uninfected control (not recorded which).

The gene calls are TRBV12-3 or TRBV12-4 and TRBJ2-4; a possible D gene is TRBD2 (5 bases). The CDR3 spans 15 residues. Trimming removed 6 bases at V and 1 base at J, with 13 bases between. CDR3 protein: CASRPRRGAKNIQYF. In nucleotides, the CDR3 is TGTGCCAGCAGGCCCCGGAGAGGGGCCAAAAACATTCAGTACTTC.

At least ten counts were recorded for this clonotype. This rearrangement joins TRBV27 to TRBJ2-1; either TRBD1 or TRBD2 may fit D (5 bases each). CDR3 length: 11 amino acids. V was pared by 5 bases and J by 8 bases, with 7 bases between. Germline CDR1 is MNHEY and CDR2 is SMNVEV (reference sequence). Here the CDR3 reads CASSVGDEQFF. The CDR3 bases are TGTGCCAGCAGTGTGGGGGATGAGCAGTTCTTC.

This clonotype has only a few counts. This chain connects TRBV10-3 to TRBJ2-4; D unresolved. The CDR3 consists of 15 residues. V lost 3 bases, J lost 5 bases, and 14 bases lay in between. CDR1 and CDR2 (germline): ENHRY, SYGVKD. The CDR3 loop is CAISESDGYQNIQYF. The CDR3 region has the DNA TGTGCCATCAGTGAATCGGACGGATACCAAAACATTCAGTACTTC.

The DNA for the CDR3 is TGTGCCAGCAGTATTTCTAGCGGAGCGGGCAATGAGCAGTTCTTC. As protein: CASSISSGAGNEQFF. The gene calls are TRBV12-3 or TRBV12-4 and TRBJ2-1; the match to TRBD2 covers 7 bases. After removal of 5 bases from V and 6 bases from J, the junction contained 10 bases not matched to a gene. The CDR3 has 15 residues.

This clonotype was found many times. V gene TRBV7-9 combines with J gene TRBJ2-3, with 9 bases that match TRBD1. J was trimmed by 6 bases and V by 5 bases; bases with no gene match: 6. The CDR3 has 14 residues. Germline CDR1 SEHNR, CDR2 FQNEAQ (reference sequence). The CDR3, as DNA: TGTGCCAGCAGCACGACAGGGGGGATCGATACGCAGTATTTT. Amino acid sequence: CASSTTGGIDTQYF.

In its sample, this clonotype was seen many times. The genes are TRBV15 and TRBJ2-5; D is uncertain. Per the germline V gene, CDR1 is LNHNV and CDR2 is YYDKDF (reference sequence). This CDR3 comprises 14 residues. Trimming took off 0 bases at V and 4 bases at J, with 9 bases between the two ends. CDR3 coding DNA: TGTGCCACCAGCAGAGATATCCGTGGAGAGACCCAGTACTTC. Amino acid sequence: CATSRDIRGETQYF.

This CDR3 is CASSLSGGGMADTQYF. The CDR3 bases are TGTGCCAGCAGCTTATCCGGCGGGGGGATGGCAGATACGCAGTATTTT. V gene TRBV7-2 combines with J gene TRBJ2-3, with 8 nucleotides matching TRBD2. The CDR3 is 16 residues long. Germline CDR1 reads SGHTA; CDR2 reads FQGNSA. With 2 bases clipped from V and 4 bases from J, the junction kept 8 bases outside the gene matches.

In its sample, this clonotype was seen a few times. This rearrangement joins TRBV5-8 to TRBJ2-3, with D perhaps TRBD1 (5 bases). The CDR3 has 14 amino acids. CDR1 and CDR2 (germline): SGHTS, YDEGEE. The V end was cut by 6 bases, the J end by 6 bases, with 17 bases between. CDR3 DNA: TGTGCCAGCACCAAGGGGTGGGCAGGGGATACGCAGTATTTT. It is translated as CASTKGWAGDTQYF.

The chain recombines TRBV6-2 or TRBV6-3 with TRBJ2-7; 11 bases match TRBD2. Per germline, CDR1 MNHEY and CDR2 SVGEGT. The CDR3 covers 15 residues. The ends lost 6 bases at V and 4 bases at J; junction bases unmatched: 8. CDR3 protein: CASRGPSSGRYEQYF. In DNA, the CDR3 is TGTGCCAGCAGGGGCCCGTCTAGCGGGAGGTACGAGCAGTACTTC.

V and J are TRBV29-1 and TRBJ2-7; D remains unclear. Germline V CDR1 and CDR2: SQVTM, ANQGSEA. The V end was cut by 7 bases, the J end by 3 bases, with 13 bases between. The CDR3 extends over 12 amino acids. The CDR3 nucleotides are TGCAGCGCAATAGGGCCTGACTACGAGCAGTACTTC. As protein: CSAIGPDYEQYF.

There are many counts of this clonotype. V usage is TRBV20-1 and J usage is TRBJ1-2, with D unclear. From germline, CDR1 is DFQATT and CDR2 SNEGSKA (reference sequence). V was shortened by 6 bases and J by 0 bases, with 14 bases between the two germline ends. The CDR3 loop spans 14 amino acids. The CDR3 loop reads CSATTKPANYGYTF. The CDR3 DNA reads TGCAGTGCCACAACCAAGCCAGCTAACTATGGCTACACCTTC.

This clonotype was picked up many times. The rearrangement joins TRBV3-1 to TRBJ2-1; a weak D match, TRBD2 (6 bases). The V end lost 4 bases, the J end lost 7 bases, and 14 bases lay between the germline ends. This CDR3 has 14 amino acids. Per the germline V gene, CDR1 is LGHDT and CDR2 is YNNKEL (reference sequence). CDR3 in amino acids: CASSPEAGRNEQFF. In nucleotides, the CDR3 is TGTGCCAGCAGCCCAGAGGCGGGACGGAATGAGCAGTTCTTC.

This clonotype appeared many times. The gene calls are TRBV6-4 and TRBJ2-6; D is undetermined. The CDR3 is made up of 16 amino acids. V gave up 2 bases and J gave up 0 bases, with 8 bases separating them. Germline CDR1 MRHNA, CDR2 SNTAGT. CDR3 in DNA: TGTGCCAGCAGTGACCAGGAATACTCTGGGGCCAACGTCCTGACTTTC. Translated: CASSDQEYSGANVLTF.

The chain employs TRBV29-1 and TRBJ1-1, with D possibly being TRBD1 (5 bases). The CDR3 sequence is 16 residues long. CDR1 is SQVTM, CDR2 ANQGSEA, per germline. V was trimmed by 1 base and J by 0 bases, leaving 15 bases between them. The CDR3 DNA is TGCAGCGTTGAAGGATCGGGACGCTCCATGAACACTGAAGCTTTCTTT. It is translated as CSVEGSGRSMNTEAFF.

This chain uses TRBV20-1 with TRBJ2-2; D gene unclear. This CDR3 region has 14 residues. The germline gives CDR1 DFQATT, CDR2 SNEGSKA (reference sequence). Trimming removed 1 base at V and 3 bases at J, with 9 bases between. Here the CDR3 DNA reads TGCAGTGCTAGAGGCCTAGAATACACCGGGGAGCTGTTTTTT. This gives the protein CSARGLEYTGELFF.

This clonotype has a count of ten or more. The chain carries TRBV7-2 and TRBJ2-7; TRBD1 matches 10 bases. Germline trimming cut 1 base from V and 6 bases from J; bases unmatched to any gene: 9. The CDR3 contains 16 residues. CDR1 and CDR2 from the germline V gene are SGHTA and FQGNSA. The CDR3 sequence is CASSLGPSTGGLEQYF. The DNA of the CDR3 is TGTGCCAGCAGCTTAGGCCCCTCGACAGGGGGCCTCGAGCAGTACTTC.

This clonotype turned up a few times. The V gene is TRBV18, the J gene TRBJ1-2, with D perhaps matching TRBD1 (5 bases). Trimming took 3 bases from V and 2 from J, leaving 13 bases between them. CDR3 length equals 15 residues. Per germline, CDR1 KGHSH and CDR2 LQKENI. Written as DNA, the CDR3 is TGTGCCAGCTCACCGGAGCAGGGCCAGAACTATGGCTACACCTTC. This gives the protein CASSPEQGQNYGYTF.

Many counts were recorded for this clonotype. The chain couples TRBV6-2 or TRBV6-3 to TRBJ2-7; D is unresolved. CDR1 is MNHEY, CDR2 SVGEGT, per germline. V lost 6 bases to trimming and J lost 1 base, with 10 bases between them. This CDR3 has 13 residues. CDR3 DNA sequence: TGTGCCAGCAGCCACGGTTTATCCTACGAGCAGTACTTC. Residues: CASSHGLSYEQYF.

This clonotype has ten or more counts. The chain carries TRBV5-1 and TRBJ2-1; no clear D gene. This CDR3 has 14 residues. Germline V gene sequence: CDR1 SGHRS, CDR2 YFSETQ. Trimming took off 0 bases at V and 5 bases at J, with 9 bases between the two ends. The CDR3 nucleotides read TGCGCCAGCAGCTTGGAGAGCGCCCACAATGAGCAGTTCTTC. This translates into CASSLESAHNEQFF.

This clonotype was counted ten times or more. The chain joins TRBV20-1 to TRBJ1-2, with D perhaps matching TRBD1 (5 bases). The CDR3 is 15 amino acids. Between the trimmed V and J ends, which lost 6 bases and 2 bases, there was a span of 19 bases. Germline values: CDR1 DFQATT, CDR2 SNEGSKA (reference sequence). The CDR3 loop is CSAKGPPDRNYGYTF. In DNA form, the CDR3 reads TGCAGTGCGAAAGGTCCCCCCGACAGAAACTATGGCTACACCTTC.

The J gene is TRBJ1-1, the V gene TRBV10-3; possible D gene TRBD1, 5 bases. The CDR3 has 13 residues. Per the germline V gene, CDR1 is ENHRY and CDR2 is SYGVKD. Trimming pared 4 bases from V and 3 bases from J, leaving 9 bases between. CDR3 bases: TGTGCCATCAGTGTGGGGCAGGACACTGAAGCTTTCTTT. Translation: CAISVGQDTEAFF.

There are many counts of this clonotype. CDR3 sequence: CASSLRLEGYEQYF. Written as DNA, the CDR3 is TGCGCCAGCAGCTTGCGACTAGAAGGCTACGAGCAGTACTTC. This chain connects TRBV5-1 to TRBJ2-7; perhaps TRBD2 as D (6 bases). The CDR3 runs to 14 residues. Per the germline V gene, CDR1 is SGHRS and CDR2 is YFSETQ. V dropped 1 base and J dropped 3 bases, with 11 bases sitting between them. The full variable domain, its missing parts supplied by reference TRBV5-1 and TRBJ2-7, is KAGVTQTPRYLIKTRGQQVTLSCSPISGHRSVSWYQQTPGQGLQFLFEYFSETQRNKGNFPGRFSGRQFSNSRSEMNVSTLELGDSALYLCASSLRLEGYEQYFGPGTRLTVT.

The J gene is TRBJ1-2, the V gene TRBV20-1; D may be TRBD1 (6 bases). V was shortened by 3 bases and J by 8 bases, with 19 bases between the two germline ends. There are 14 residues in the CDR3. Germline values: CDR1 DFQATT, CDR2 SNEGSKA (reference sequence). The CDR3 region is CSASPSTGGDGYTF. CDR3 bases: TGCAGTGCTAGCCCCTCGACAGGAGGGGACGGCTACACCTTC.

This clonotype was detected many times. V gene TRBV24-1 combines with J gene TRBJ2-1, with no clear D. V was cut by 4 bases and J by 11 bases, with 14 bases left in between. The CDR3 runs to 13 residues. CDR1 is KGHDR, CDR2 SFDVKD, per germline. CDR3 nucleotide sequence: TGTGCCACCAGTGACCCGTACCCCGCGAAGCAGTTCTTC. Its translation is CATSDPYPAKQFF.

This clonotype was recorded many times. V gene TRBV30 combines with J gene TRBJ2-1; D might be TRBD2 (5 bases). V shed 8 bases and J shed 2 bases, with 16 bases lying between them. Germline-derived CDR1 and CDR2 are GTSNPN and SVGIG (reference sequence). The CDR3 sequence is 14 residues long. This chain's CDR3 is CAREGLQPYNEQFF. CDR3 in DNA: TGTGCCCGAGAAGGACTTCAACCCTACAATGAGCAGTTCTTC.

Only a few counts were recorded for this clonotype. The V and J genes are TRBV7-9 and TRBJ2-5, with D possibly being TRBD2 (6 bases). The germline V gene has CDR1 SEHNR and CDR2 FQNEAQ (reference sequence). V dropped 0 bases and J dropped 5 bases, with 19 bases sitting between them. The CDR3 is 17 residues long. CDR3 residues: CASSLASPRGLGETQYF. The DNA of the CDR3 is TGTGCCAGCAGCTTAGCCTCACCCCGGGGACTTGGGGAGACCCAGTACTTC.